The next 8 T cell receptor beta chains were all read from a single sample in a study of cytomegalovirus exposure and HLA in healthy donors. Primers included in the PCR were 60 Vbeta and 13 Jbeta primers. TCRdb keeps only in-frame clones here, not all; method: immunoSEQ multiplex PCR. The sample contains about 150,000 clones, about 74% of which appear only once. The sequencing sample was made of PBMCs. These receptors all stem from a woman aged 40-49 years in good health and CMV-seronegative.

The CDR3 nucleotides read TGTGCCAGCAGTGAATATGGGGGAGGGGGCGAGCAGTACTTC. It is translated as CASSEYGGGGEQYF. This chain links TRBV2 with TRBJ2-7; maybe TRBD2 (7 bases). V lost 2 bases to trimming and J lost 6 bases, with 14 bases between them. This CDR3 region has 14 residues. Germline CDR1 SNHLY, CDR2 FYNNEI.

This clone was seen only a few times. The chain has TRBV20-1 and TRBJ1-1; TRBD1 is a possible D gene (5 bases). CDR1 DFQATT and CDR2 SNEGSKA come from the germline V gene (reference sequence). Trimming stripped 3 bases from V and 4 bases from J, with 6 bases between. CDR3 length: 11 residues. The CDR3 reads CSASQGTEAFF. The CDR3 coding sequence is TGCAGTGCTAGTCAGGGCACTGAAGCTTTCTTT.

This clone occurred once. The V and J genes are TRBV10-3 and TRBJ1-1, with TRBD1 matching 7 bases. This CDR3 region has 15 residues. Losses at the gene ends were 4 bases for V and 5 bases for J; bases not matched to a gene: 10. The germline gives CDR1 ENHRY, CDR2 SYGVKD. CDR3 sequence reads: CAISGGYRGGTEAFF. The CDR3 coding sequence is TGTGCCATCAGTGGGGGCTACAGGGGAGGAACTGAAGCTTTCTTT.

The chain has TRBV30 and TRBJ1-2; no clear D gene. V was clipped by 2 bases and J by 4 bases, with 5 bases between them. CDR3 length: 11 amino acids. Germline V gene sequence: CDR1 GTSNPN, CDR2 SVGIG (reference sequence). The CDR3 reads CAWSPSYGYTF. DNA for the CDR3: TGTGCCTGGAGTCCCAGCTATGGCTACACCTTC.

The V and J genes are TRBV7-9 and TRBJ1-5, with 7 nucleotides matching TRBD1. The germline V gene has CDR1 SEHNR and CDR2 FQNEAQ (reference sequence). The CDR3 contains 18 residues. J lost 1 base, V lost 1 base, and 10 bases had no gene match. CDR3 nucleotides: TGTGCCAGCAGCTTAGTGCGCACAGGGGAGTCCAGCAATCAGCCCCAGCATTTT. Amino acids: CASSLVRTGESSNQPQHF.

The V call is TRBV30, the J call TRBJ1-1; 8 bases are a match to TRBD1. Germline V gene data show CDR1 as GTSNPN and CDR2 as SVGIG (reference sequence). Germline trimming cut 0 bases from V and 7 bases from J; bases unmatched to any gene: 7. The CDR3 is 14 amino acids. CDR3 sequence: CAWSVGQGADEAFF. In DNA, the CDR3 is TGTGCCTGGAGTGTAGGTCAGGGGGCGGATGAAGCTTTCTTT.

The V call is TRBV19, the J call TRBJ2-3; possible D gene TRBD1, 6 bases. The V gene lost 1 base and the J gene lost 2 bases, with 10 bases spanning the gap. This CDR3 contains 15 residues. Germline V gene sequence: CDR1 LNHDA, CDR2 SQIVND (reference sequence). The CDR3 protein is CASSIGTVITDTQYF. Here the CDR3 DNA reads TGTGCCAGTAGTATAGGGACAGTTATCACAGATACGCAGTATTTT.

V usage is TRBV5-1 and J usage is TRBJ2-1; 9 positions match TRBD2. The CDR3 is made up of 16 amino acids. The trim removed 5 bases at V and 8 bases at J, leaving 14 bases unmatched. The germline V gene has CDR1 SGHRS and CDR2 YFSETQ. CDR3 region: CASSWGRSGRLDEQFF. CDR3 coding DNA: TGCGCCAGCAGTTGGGGTCGGAGCGGGAGGTTAGATGAGCAGTTCTTC.